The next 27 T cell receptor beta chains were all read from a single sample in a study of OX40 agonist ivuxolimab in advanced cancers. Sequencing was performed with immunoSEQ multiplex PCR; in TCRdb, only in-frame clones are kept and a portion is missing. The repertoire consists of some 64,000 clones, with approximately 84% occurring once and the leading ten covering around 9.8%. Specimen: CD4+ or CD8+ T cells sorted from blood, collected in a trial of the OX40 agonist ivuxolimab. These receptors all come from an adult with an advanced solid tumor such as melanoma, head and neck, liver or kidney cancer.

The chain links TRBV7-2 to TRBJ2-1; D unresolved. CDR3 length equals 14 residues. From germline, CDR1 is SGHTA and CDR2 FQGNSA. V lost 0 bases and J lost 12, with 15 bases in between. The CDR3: CASSLAPEGFGQFF. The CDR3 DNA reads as TGTGCCAGCAGCTTAGCGCCTGAAGGTTTCGGGCAGTTCTTC.

In DNA, the CDR3 is TGTGCCAGCAGCGCGGGACAGGCACGCACAGATACGCAGTATTTT. Its protein product is CASSAGQARTDTQYF. The gene calls are TRBV7-2 and TRBJ2-3, with 8 bases fitting TRBD1. Germline CDR1 and CDR2: SGHTA and FQGNSA. The length of the CDR3 is 15 residues. The V and J ends lost 5 bases and 1 base, in that order; junction bases with no gene match: 5.

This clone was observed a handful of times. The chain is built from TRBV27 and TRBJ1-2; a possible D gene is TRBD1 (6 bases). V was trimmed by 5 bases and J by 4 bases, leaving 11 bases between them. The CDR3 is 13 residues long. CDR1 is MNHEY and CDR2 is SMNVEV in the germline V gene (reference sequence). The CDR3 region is CASSPGASYGYTF. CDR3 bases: TGTGCCAGCAGTCCAGGGGCGAGCTATGGCTACACCTTC.

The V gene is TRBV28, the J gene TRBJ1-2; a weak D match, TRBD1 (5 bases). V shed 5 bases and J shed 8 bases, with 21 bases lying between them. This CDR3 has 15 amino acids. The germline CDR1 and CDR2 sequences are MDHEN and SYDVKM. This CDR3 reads CASSPRDFRPSGYTF. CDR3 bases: TGTGCCAGCAGTCCTAGGGACTTTAGGCCTTCGGGCTACACCTTC.

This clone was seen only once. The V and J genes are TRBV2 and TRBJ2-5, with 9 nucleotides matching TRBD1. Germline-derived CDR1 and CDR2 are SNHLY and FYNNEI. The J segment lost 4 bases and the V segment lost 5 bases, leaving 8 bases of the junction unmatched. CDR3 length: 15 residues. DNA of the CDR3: TGTGCCAGCAGTAATTCGGGACAGGGAGGAGAGACCCAGTACTTC. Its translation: CASSNSGQGGETQYF. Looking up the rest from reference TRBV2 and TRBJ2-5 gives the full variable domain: EPEVTQTPSHQVTQMGQEVILRCVPISNHLYFYWYRQILGQKVEFLVSFYNNEISEKSEIFDDQFSVERPDGSNFTLKIRSTKLEDSAMYFCASSNSGQGGETQYFGPGTRLLVL.

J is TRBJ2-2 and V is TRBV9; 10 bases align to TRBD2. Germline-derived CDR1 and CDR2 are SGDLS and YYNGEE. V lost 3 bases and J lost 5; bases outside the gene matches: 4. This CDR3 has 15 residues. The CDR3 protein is CASSGLAGATGELFF. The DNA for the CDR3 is TGTGCCAGCAGCGGTCTAGCGGGGGCAACCGGGGAGCTGTTTTTT.

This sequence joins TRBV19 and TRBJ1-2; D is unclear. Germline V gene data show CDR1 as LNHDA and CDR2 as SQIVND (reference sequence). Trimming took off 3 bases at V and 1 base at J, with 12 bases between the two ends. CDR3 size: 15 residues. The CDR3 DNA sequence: TGTGCCAGTAGTATGGGTCGAACATATAACTATGGCTACACCTTC. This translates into CASSMGRTYNYGYTF.

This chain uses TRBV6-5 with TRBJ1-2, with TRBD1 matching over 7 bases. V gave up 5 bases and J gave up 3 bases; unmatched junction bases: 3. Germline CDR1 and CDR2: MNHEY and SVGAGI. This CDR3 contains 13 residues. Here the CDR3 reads CASSRQGDYGYTF. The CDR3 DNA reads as TGTGCCAGCAGTCGACAGGGTGACTATGGCTACACCTTC.

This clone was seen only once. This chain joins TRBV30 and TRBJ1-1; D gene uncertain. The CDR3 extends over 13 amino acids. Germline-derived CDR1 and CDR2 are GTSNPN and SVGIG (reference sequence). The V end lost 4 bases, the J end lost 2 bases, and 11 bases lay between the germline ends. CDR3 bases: TGTGCCTGGAAGTACGGACGCAACACTGAAGCTTTCTTT. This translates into CAWKYGRNTEAFF.

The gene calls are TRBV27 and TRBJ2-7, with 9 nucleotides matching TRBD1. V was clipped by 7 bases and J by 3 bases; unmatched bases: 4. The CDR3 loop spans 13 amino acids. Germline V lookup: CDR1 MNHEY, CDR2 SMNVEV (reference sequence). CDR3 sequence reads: CASIRDRDYEQYF. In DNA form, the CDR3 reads TGTGCCAGCATTAGGGACAGGGACTACGAGCAGTACTTC.

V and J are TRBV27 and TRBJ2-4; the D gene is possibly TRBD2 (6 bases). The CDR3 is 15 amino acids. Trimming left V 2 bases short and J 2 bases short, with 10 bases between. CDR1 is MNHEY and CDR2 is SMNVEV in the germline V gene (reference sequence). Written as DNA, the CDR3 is TGTGCCAGCAGTTTAGTGGAGGGTACCAAAAACATTCAGTACTTC. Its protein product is CASSLVEGTKNIQYF.

The CDR3 nucleotides read TGTGCCTGGAGTTTGGGGGGCTCTGGAAACACCATATATTTT. Protein sequence: CAWSLGGSGNTIYF. The genes are TRBV30 and TRBJ1-3; tentative D call: TRBD1 (5 bases). Trimming took 2 bases from V and 0 from J, leaving 8 bases between them. The CDR3 spans 14 residues. Germline loops: CDR1 GTSNPN, CDR2 SVGIG (reference sequence).

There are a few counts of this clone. The CDR3 sequence is CASSPRTSGNSYEQYF. DNA of the CDR3: TGTGCCAGCAGCCCCCGGACTAGCGGAAACTCCTACGAGCAGTACTTC. The chain couples TRBV7-9 to TRBJ2-7; 10 bases map to TRBD2. The V gene's germline CDR1 is SEHNR and CDR2 FQNEAQ (reference sequence). The CDR3 extends over 16 amino acids. The V gene end was trimmed by 5 bases and the J gene end by 0 bases; junction bases not matched to a gene: 7.

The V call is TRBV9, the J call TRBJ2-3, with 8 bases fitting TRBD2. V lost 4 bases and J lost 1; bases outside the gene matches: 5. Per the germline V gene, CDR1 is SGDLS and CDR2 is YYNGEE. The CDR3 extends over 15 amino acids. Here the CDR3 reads CASSPLTSGTDTQYF. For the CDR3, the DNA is TGTGCCAGCAGCCCCCTGACTAGCGGCACAGATACGCAGTATTTT.

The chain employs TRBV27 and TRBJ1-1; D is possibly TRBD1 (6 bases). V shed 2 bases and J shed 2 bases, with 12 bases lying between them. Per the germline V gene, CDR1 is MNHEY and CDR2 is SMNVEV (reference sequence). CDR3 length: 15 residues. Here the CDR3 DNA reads TGTGCCAGCAGTTTAGGTGTCAGGGGAAACACTGAAGCTTTCTTT. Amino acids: CASSLGVRGNTEAFF.

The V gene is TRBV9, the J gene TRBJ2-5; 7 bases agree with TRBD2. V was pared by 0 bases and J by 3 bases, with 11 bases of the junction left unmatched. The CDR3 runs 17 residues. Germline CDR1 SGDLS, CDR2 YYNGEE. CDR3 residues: CASSVGGRALLKETQYF. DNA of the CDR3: TGTGCCAGCAGCGTAGGTGGGAGGGCCCTCTTGAAAGAGACCCAGTACTTC. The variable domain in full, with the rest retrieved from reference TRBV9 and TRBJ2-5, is DSGVTQTPKHLITATGQRVTLRCSPRSGDLSVYWYQQSLDQGLQFLIQYYNGEERAKGNILERFSAQQFPDLHSELNLSSLELGDSALYFCASSVGGRALLKETQYFGPGTRLLVL.

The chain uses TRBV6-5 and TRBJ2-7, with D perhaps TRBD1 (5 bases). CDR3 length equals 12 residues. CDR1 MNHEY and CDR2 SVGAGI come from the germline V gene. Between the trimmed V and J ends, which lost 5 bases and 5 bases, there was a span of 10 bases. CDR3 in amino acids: CASSPSGNEQYF. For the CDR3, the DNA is TGTGCCAGCAGTCCATCAGGGAACGAGCAGTACTTC.

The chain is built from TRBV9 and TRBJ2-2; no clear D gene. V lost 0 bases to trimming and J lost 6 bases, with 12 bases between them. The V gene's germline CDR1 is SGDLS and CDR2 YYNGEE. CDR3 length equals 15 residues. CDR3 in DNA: TGTGCCAGCAGCGTAGTAGGCTGGGGATCCGGGGAGCTGTTTTTT. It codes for CASSVVGWGSGELFF.

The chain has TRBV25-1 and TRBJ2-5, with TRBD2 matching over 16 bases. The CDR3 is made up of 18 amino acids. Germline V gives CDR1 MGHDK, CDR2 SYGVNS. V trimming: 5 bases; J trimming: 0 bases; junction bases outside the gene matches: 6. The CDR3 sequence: CASSQTGLAGGYQETQYF. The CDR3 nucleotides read TGTGCCAGCAGTCAAACGGGACTAGCGGGAGGGTACCAAGAGACCCAGTACTTC.

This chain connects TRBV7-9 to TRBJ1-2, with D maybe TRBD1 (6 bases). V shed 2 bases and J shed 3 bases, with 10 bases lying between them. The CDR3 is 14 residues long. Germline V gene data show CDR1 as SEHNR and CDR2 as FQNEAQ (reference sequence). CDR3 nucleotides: TGTGCCAGCAGCTTAACGGGGGCCCACTATGGCTACACCTTC. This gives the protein CASSLTGAHYGYTF.

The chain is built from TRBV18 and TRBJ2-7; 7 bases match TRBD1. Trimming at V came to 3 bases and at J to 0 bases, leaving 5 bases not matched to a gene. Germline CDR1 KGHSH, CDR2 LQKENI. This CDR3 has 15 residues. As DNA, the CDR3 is TGTGCCAGCTCACCCATGACAGGGAGCTCCTACGAGCAGTACTTC. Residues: CASSPMTGSSYEQYF.

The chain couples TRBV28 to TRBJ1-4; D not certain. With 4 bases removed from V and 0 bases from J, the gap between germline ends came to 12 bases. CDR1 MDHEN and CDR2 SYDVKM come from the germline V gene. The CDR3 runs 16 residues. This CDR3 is CASSSLGRSTNEKLFF. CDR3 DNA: TGTGCCAGCAGTTCGCTCGGTAGATCAACTAATGAAAAACTGTTTTTT.

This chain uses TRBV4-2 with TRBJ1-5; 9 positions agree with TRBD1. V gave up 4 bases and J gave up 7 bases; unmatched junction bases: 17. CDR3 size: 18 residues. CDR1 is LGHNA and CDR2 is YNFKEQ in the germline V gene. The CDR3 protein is CASSPGDRVPIRGQPQHF. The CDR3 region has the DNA TGTGCCAGCAGCCCGGGGGACAGGGTCCCGATCCGGGGGCAGCCCCAGCATTTT.

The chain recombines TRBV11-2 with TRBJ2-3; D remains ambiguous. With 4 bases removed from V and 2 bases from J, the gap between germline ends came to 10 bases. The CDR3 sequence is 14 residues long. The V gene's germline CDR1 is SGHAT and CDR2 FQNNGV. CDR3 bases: TGTGCCAGCAGCTCACCGACTGTCACAGATACGCAGTATTTT. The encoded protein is CASSSPTVTDTQYF.

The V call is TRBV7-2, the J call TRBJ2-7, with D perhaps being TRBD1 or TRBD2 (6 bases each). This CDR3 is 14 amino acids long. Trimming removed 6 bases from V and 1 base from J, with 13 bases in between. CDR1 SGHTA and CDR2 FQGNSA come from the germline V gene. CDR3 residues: CASRVGGRSYEQYF. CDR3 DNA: TGTGCCAGCAGGGTAGGGGGGAGGTCCTACGAGCAGTACTTC.

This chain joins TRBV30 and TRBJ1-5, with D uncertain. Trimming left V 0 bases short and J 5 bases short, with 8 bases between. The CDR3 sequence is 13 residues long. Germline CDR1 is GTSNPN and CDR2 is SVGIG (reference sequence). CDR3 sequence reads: CAWSVPGDQPQHF. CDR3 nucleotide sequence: TGTGCCTGGAGTGTGCCCGGCGATCAGCCCCAGCATTTT.

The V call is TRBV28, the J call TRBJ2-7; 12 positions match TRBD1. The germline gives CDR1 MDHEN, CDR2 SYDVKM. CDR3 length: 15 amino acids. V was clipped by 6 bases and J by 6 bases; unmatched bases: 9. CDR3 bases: TGTGCCAGCAGGAAGTCCGGGACAGGGGGCGCCGAGCAGTACTTC. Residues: CASRKSGTGGAEQYF.